The rows below give T cell receptor beta chains drawn from one sample of a study of T cells after yellow fever vaccination. TCRdb re-analysed the 5' RACE reads in MiXCR, keeping a single row per CDR3 protein. Of about 85,000 distinct CDR3 sequences detected, less than 15% appear once; the ten largest clones hold about 26%. The sample in question was CD8+ T cells not binding an NS4B(214-222) dextramer, sorted from PBMCs, obtained 21 days after the first yellow fever vaccination. These receptors all come from a man aged 18 to 30 who received the YFV17D yellow fever vaccine. Each CDR3 is given with its conserved first and last residue. D genes are given only for firm matches. Size is stated for part of the rows, as once, few or many counts, or as a class when the clone is expanded.

TRBJ2-2,NA,TRBV12-3/TRBV12-4,NA,CASSLFQNTGELFF,TGTGCCAGCAGTTTGTTCCAGAACACCGGGGAGCTGTTTTTT
TRBJ2-1,NA,TRBV4-1,NA,CASSPKESSYNEQFF,TGCGCCAGCAGTCCCAAGGAGAGCTCCTACAATGAGCAGTTCTTC
TRBJ2-3,NA,TRBV4-1,TRBD2,CASSQIAGDFDTQYF,TGCGCCAGCAGCCAAATAGCGGGGGACTTCGATACGCAGTATTTT
TRBJ2-7,NA,TRBV7-6,TRBD1,CASSSPGGQATSYEQYF,TGTGCCAGCAGCTCACCTGGGGGACAGGCGACCTCCTACGAGCAGTACTTC
TRBJ1-1,few,TRBV5-1,TRBD1,CASSPEGQKTHTEAFF,TGCGCCAGCAGCCCCGAGGGACAGAAGACTCACACTGAAGCTTTCTTT
TRBJ2-1,NA,TRBV4-1,NA,CASSQGILSSYNEQFF,TGCGCCAGCAGCCAGGGAATATTGAGCTCCTACAATGAGCAGTTCTTC
TRBJ2-2,NA,TRBV4-3,NA,CASSQARNTGELFF,TGCGCCAGCAGCCAAGCGCGGAACACCGGGGAGCTGTTTTTT
TRBJ2-2,NA,TRBV5-1,TRBD1,CASSLVSTGDSGELFF,TGCGCCAGCAGCTTGGTATCGACAGGGGATTCCGGGGAGCTGTTTTTT
TRBJ1-1,few,TRBV4-1,TRBD1,CASSQAGGSTEAFF,TGCGCCAGCAGCCAAGCAGGGGGGAGCACTGAAGCTTTCTTT
TRBJ1-4,NA,TRBV7-8,NA,CASSASSWDPGLFF,TGTGCCAGCAGCGCCTCCTCGTGGGACCCTGGACTGTTTTTT
TRBJ1-2,NA,TRBV5-1,NA,CASSSLTGELVGYTF,TGCGCCAGCAGCTCACTGACAGGAGAATTAGTGGGCTACACCTTC
TRBJ2-1,NA,TRBV7-8,NA,CASSSRTGIDGGHEQFF,TGTGCCAGCAGCTCTCGAACGGGTATTGATGGTGGCCATGAGCAGTTCTTC
TRBJ2-1,NA,TRBV2,TRBD1,CASIDRVTYNEQFF,TGTGCCAGCATCGACAGGGTCACCTACAATGAGCAGTTCTTC
TRBJ2-5,few,TRBV7-9,TRBD1,CASSLAPGQGYPETQYF,TGTGCCAGCAGCTTAGCCCCGGGACAGGGGTATCCAGAGACCCAGTACTTC
TRBJ2-7,NA,TRBV7-6,NA,CASSLGLGGYEQYF,TGTGCCAGCAGCTTGGGGTTAGGGGGCTACGAGCAGTACTTC
TRBJ2-3,few,TRBV7-3,NA,CASSLTGVGTDTQYF,TGTGCCAGCAGCTTAACAGGGGTGGGCACAGATACGCAGTATTTT
TRBJ1-2,few,TRBV4-1,NA,CASSPGGSYGYTF,TGCGCCAGCAGCCCGGGGGGCTCCTATGGCTACACCTTC
TRBJ2-3,few,TRBV28,TRBD1,CASSLPGQGFSRTDTQYF,TGTGCCAGCAGTCTACCGGGACAGGGCTTTTCCCGCACAGATACGCAGTATTTT
TRBJ2-7,NA,TRBV4-3,TRBD1,CASSLDRGIYEQYF,TGCGCCAGCAGCCTGGACAGGGGTATATACGAGCAGTACTTC
TRBJ2-1,NA,TRBV7-6,TRBD2,CASSVSGGAYEQFF,TGTGCCAGCAGCGTTAGCGGGGGGGCTTATGAGCAGTTCTTC
TRBJ1-1,few,TRBV11-2,NA,CASKPVGTEAFF,TGTGCCAGCAAGCCGGTGGGCACTGAAGCTTTCTTT
TRBJ1-2,NA,TRBV12-3/TRBV12-4,NA,CASSPGLEGGVGYTF,TGTGCCAGCAGTCCGGGGTTGGAGGGAGGCGTTGGCTACACCTTC
TRBJ2-1,few,TRBV4-2,TRBD1,CASSQELGQIHGEQFF,TGTGCCAGCAGCCAAGAGTTGGGACAGATCCACGGTGAGCAGTTCTTC
TRBJ2-7,few,TRBV29-1,NA,CSVVGGTYEQYF,TGCAGCGTTGTAGGGGGAACCTACGAGCAGTACTTC
TRBJ1-1,few,TRBV12-3/TRBV12-4,NA,CASSSPPLNTEAFF,TGTGCCAGCAGTTCACCACCGTTGAACACTGAAGCTTTCTTT
TRBJ2-3,NA,TRBV6-4,TRBD2,CASKSTSGGDTDTQYF,TGTGCCAGTAAATCGACTAGCGGGGGGGACACAGATACGCAGTATTTT
TRBJ2-3,NA,TRBV5-1,NA,CASSALGTVIRNAVRPDTQYF,TGCGCCAGCAGCGCCCTTGGGACTGTTATCCGGAACGCAGTACGCCCAGATACGCAGTATTTT
TRBJ2-5,NA,TRBV4-1,NA,CASSQDLAEETQYF,TGCGCCAGCAGCCAAGATCTGGCAGAAGAGACCCAGTACTTC
TRBJ1-1,NA,TRBV29-1,NA,CSAPGGDTEAFF,TGCAGCGCCCCAGGAGGTGACACTGAAGCTTTCTTT
TRBJ2-1,NA,TRBV9,NA,CASSHRADEQFF,TGTGCCAGCAGCCACAGGGCGGATGAGCAGTTCTTC
TRBJ1-1,few,TRBV7-9,NA,CASSLGGGGGAFF,TGTGCCAGCAGCCTCGGCGGGGGAGGAGGGGCTTTCTTT
TRBJ1-4,few,TRBV12-3/TRBV12-4,NA,CASSSLGGGEKLFF,TGTGCCAGCAGTTCCCTCGGGGGCGGGGAAAAACTGTTTTTT
TRBJ2-7,few,TRBV3-1,NA,CASSQEGSGGTMSYEQYF,TGTGCCAGCAGCCAAGAAGGCTCTGGGGGGACAATGTCCTACGAGCAGTACTTC
TRBJ2-5,NA,TRBV5-1,NA,CASSLFAVGQRTQYF,TGCGCCAGCAGCTTGTTTGCGGTGGGCCAAAGGACCCAGTACTTC
TRBJ1-2,NA,TRBV4-2,NA,CASSQELTGDGYTF,TGTGCCAGCAGCCAAGAACTCACAGGAGATGGCTACACCTTC
TRBJ2-5,NA,TRBV24-1,TRBD2,CATSDFPGLAGASKGETQYF,TGTGCCACCAGTGATTTCCCCGGACTAGCGGGGGCATCGAAGGGTGAGACCCAGTACTTC
TRBJ2-3,few,TRBV11-3,TRBD1,CASSSRQGGEYF,TGTGCCAGCAGCTCCAGACAGGGGGGGGAGTATTTT
TRBJ2-7,NA,TRBV7-9,NA,CASSSPGLVDEQYF,TGTGCCAGCAGCTCCCCCGGCCTTGTCGACGAGCAGTACTTC
TRBJ1-5,few,TRBV7-2,TRBD1,CASNPGQERTRNQPQHF,TGTGCCAGCAATCCTGGACAGGAGCGCACCCGCAATCAGCCCCAGCATTTT
TRBJ2-7,NA,TRBV20-1,TRBD2,CSARVRIAGGHEQYF,TGCAGTGCTAGAGTGAGGATAGCGGGGGGCCACGAGCAGTACTTC
TRBJ2-7,few,TRBV12-3/TRBV12-4,TRBD2,CASSLGGIHEQYF,TGTGCCAGCAGTTTGGGGGGGATCCACGAGCAGTACTTC
TRBJ2-1,NA,TRBV13,TRBD1,CASSPPGQGANEQFF,TGTGCCAGCAGCCCCCCCGGACAGGGGGCCAATGAGCAGTTCTTC
TRBJ2-2,few,TRBV7-2,TRBD2,CASSPRGNGELFF,TGTGCCAGCAGCCCGCGGGGGAACGGGGAGCTGTTTTTT
TRBJ2-3,NA,TRBV7-9,TRBD2,CASSLPPGREPTDTQYF,TGTGCCAGCAGCTTACCCCCAGGGCGGGAGCCCACAGATACGCAGTATTTT
TRBJ2-2,NA,TRBV7-9,NA,CASSLGPPGNTGELFF,TGTGCCAGCAGCTTGGGACCCCCTGGGAACACCGGGGAGCTGTTTTTT
TRBJ2-5,NA,TRBV4-1,NA,CASSLTDTHQETQYF,TGCGCCAGCAGTTTAACGGACACACACCAAGAGACCCAGTACTTC
TRBJ2-3,few,TRBV5-1,TRBD2,CASSLRAGGGTDTQYF,TGCGCCAGCAGCTTGCGCGCGGGGGGTGGAACAGATACGCAGTATTTT
TRBJ2-2,few,TRBV10-3,TRBD2,CAISESLAGGSTGELFF,TGTGCCATCAGTGAGTCGTTAGCGGGGGGATCAACCGGGGAGCTGTTTTTT
TRBJ2-7,once,TRBV7-3,NA,CASSIWTPFEQYF,TGTGCCAGCAGCATATGGACACCCTTCGAGCAGTACTTC
TRBJ1-1,NA,TRBV5-1,NA,CASSPWRSGDTEAFF,TGCGCCAGCAGCCCTTGGCGCTCAGGGGACACTGAAGCTTTCTTT
TRBJ1-1,NA,TRBV7-2,NA,CASSLAPGPTEAFF,TGTGCCAGCAGCTTAGCGCCGGGGCCTACTGAAGCTTTCTTT
TRBJ2-1,NA,TRBV6-2/TRBV6-3,NA,CAGSGRIYNEQFF,TGTGCCGGGTCGGGACGTATCTACAATGAGCAGTTCTTC
TRBJ2-3,few,TRBV20-1,NA,CSARDVRGRTDTQYF,TGCAGTGCTAGAGATGTCCGGGGCCGCACAGATACGCAGTATTTT
TRBJ2-1,NA,TRBV12-3/TRBV12-4,TRBD2,CVSRGPLAGGPNEQFF,TGTGTCAGCAGAGGGCCACTAGCGGGGGGGCCGAATGAGCAGTTCTTC
TRBJ2-2,few,TRBV4-1,NA,CASSQENGELFF,TGCGCCAGCAGCCAAGAGAACGGGGAGCTGTTTTTT
TRBJ2-3,few,TRBV6-5,TRBD1,CASSSLAGTGLWLQYF,TGTGCCAGCAGTTCCCTCGCCGGGACAGGCCTATGGTTGCAGTATTTT
TRBJ2-3,few,TRBV5-1,TRBD2,CASSLRASGGADTQYF,TGCGCCAGCAGCTTGCGTGCTAGCGGGGGGGCAGATACGCAGTATTTT
TRBJ2-1,few,TRBV27,NA,CASMEPRHNEQFF,TGTGCCAGCATGGAACCTCGGCACAATGAGCAGTTCTTC
TRBJ2-3,NA,TRBV3-1,NA,CACSQDGTGVNTQYF,TGTGCCTGCAGCCAAGATGGAACAGGTGTGAATACGCAGTATTTT